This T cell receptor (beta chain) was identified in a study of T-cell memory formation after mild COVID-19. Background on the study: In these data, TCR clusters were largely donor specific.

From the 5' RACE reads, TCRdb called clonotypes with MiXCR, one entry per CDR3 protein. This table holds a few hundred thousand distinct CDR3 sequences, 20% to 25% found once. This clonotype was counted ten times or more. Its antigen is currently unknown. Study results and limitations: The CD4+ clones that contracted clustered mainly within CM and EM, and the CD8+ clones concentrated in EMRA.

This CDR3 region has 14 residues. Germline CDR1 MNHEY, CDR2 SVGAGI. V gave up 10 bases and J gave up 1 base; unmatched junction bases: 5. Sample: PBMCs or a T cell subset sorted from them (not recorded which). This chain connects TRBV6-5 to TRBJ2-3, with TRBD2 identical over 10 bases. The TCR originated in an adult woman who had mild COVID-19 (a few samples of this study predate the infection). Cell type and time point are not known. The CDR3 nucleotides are TGTGCCACCAAGCGGGAGGGTCGCACAGATACGCAGTATTTT. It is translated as CATKREGRTDTQYF.